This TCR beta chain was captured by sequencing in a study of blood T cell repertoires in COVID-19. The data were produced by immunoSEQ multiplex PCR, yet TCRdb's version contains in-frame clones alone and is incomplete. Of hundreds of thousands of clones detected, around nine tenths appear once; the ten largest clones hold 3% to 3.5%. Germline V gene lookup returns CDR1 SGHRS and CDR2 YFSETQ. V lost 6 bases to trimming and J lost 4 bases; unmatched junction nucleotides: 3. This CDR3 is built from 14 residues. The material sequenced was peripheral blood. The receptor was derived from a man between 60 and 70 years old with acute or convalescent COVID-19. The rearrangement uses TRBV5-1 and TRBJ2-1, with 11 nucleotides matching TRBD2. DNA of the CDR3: TGCGCCAGCAAACTAGCGGGGGAGTACAATGAGCAGTTCTTC. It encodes CASKLAGEYNEQFF.